One T cell receptor (beta chain) is described in this entry. This could be a read error, since a much larger clone is one nucleotide away. Investigators profiled TCR beta VDJ and CDR3 from genomic DNA template. Using its own MiXCR run on the reads, TCRdb lists one record per CDR3 protein. The sample includes some 170,000 distinct CDR3 sequences, roughly 48% seen only once; the top ten take 0.85% to 1.3%. The entry originates in a study of CD8+CD57+ T cells in acquired aplastic anemia. Individuals selected for sequencing had exhibited CD8+CD57+ cell expansion on flow cytometry. There are 14 residues in the CDR3. From germline, CDR1 is MGHRA and CDR2 YSYEKL. V shed 4 bases and J shed 5 bases, with 11 bases lying between them.

The chain employs TRBV4-1 and TRBJ2-2; D is unresolved. The clonotype originates from a human donor with aplastic anemia. Sequenced sample: sorted CD4+, CD8+, or CD8+CD57+ T cells (not recorded which) from PBMCs. The CDR3 here is CASSRDSATGELFF. DNA for the CDR3: TGCGCCAGCAGCCGAGATTCCGCGACCGGGGAGCTGTTTTTT.